The rows below give T cell receptor beta chains drawn from one sample of a study of identical twins. TCRdb re-called the 5' RACE reads with MiXCR, one entry per CDR3 protein. The data show under 300,000 distinct CDR3 sequences, 6.5% to 8% seen once. The same sample was also used in a study of T cells expressing NK-cell markers.

Sequenced sample: CD8+ T cells sorted from blood. The receptors were gathered from a young woman in good health. CDR3s leave out the opening cysteine and the closing phenylalanine or tryptophan. Each record gives: V gene, J gene, CDR3 protein.

v_gene: TRBV12-3/TRBV12-4; j_gene: TRBJ2-7; CDR3aa: ASSGERGPPGEQY
v_gene: TRBV12-3/TRBV12-4; j_gene: TRBJ2-1; CDR3aa: ASRRGGAYNEQF
v_gene: TRBV6-4; j_gene: TRBJ2-1; CDR3aa: ASSAAPSVTGEQF
v_gene: TRBV6-5; j_gene: TRBJ2-7; CDR3aa: ASSSGGLQY
v_gene: TRBV27; j_gene: TRBJ1-5; CDR3aa: ASSQGDGQPQH
v_gene: TRBV12-3/TRBV12-4; j_gene: TRBJ1-5; CDR3aa: ASGMGGDQPQH
v_gene: TRBV12-3/TRBV12-4; j_gene: TRBJ2-1; CDR3aa: ASSPSHEQF
v_gene: TRBV27; j_gene: TRBJ2-7; CDR3aa: ASLAGAAQY
v_gene: TRBV6-1; j_gene: TRBJ2-7; CDR3aa: ASSAGTIPYEQY
v_gene: TRBV15; j_gene: TRBJ2-7; CDR3aa: ATSGLAGVYEQY
v_gene: TRBV5-6; j_gene: TRBJ2-7; CDR3aa: ASRQGSSYEQY
v_gene: TRBV11-2; j_gene: TRBJ2-7; CDR3aa: ASSLDFGSWY
v_gene: TRBV2; j_gene: TRBJ2-2; CDR3aa: ARAGTRLGGELF
v_gene: TRBV2; j_gene: TRBJ2-5; CDR3aa: ASSEWGTEFQETQY
v_gene: TRBV10-2; j_gene: TRBJ2-1; CDR3aa: ASNYGTTRNEQF
v_gene: TRBV12-3/TRBV12-4; j_gene: TRBJ1-3; CDR3aa: ASSLPKHSGNTIY
v_gene: TRBV9; j_gene: TRBJ2-7; CDR3aa: ASSGGTGDTYEQY
v_gene: TRBV7-3; j_gene: TRBJ2-1; CDR3aa: ASSSAGDEQF
v_gene: TRBV9; j_gene: TRBJ2-7; CDR3aa: ASSGGTMTEQY
v_gene: TRBV20-1; j_gene: TRBJ2-1; CDR3aa: SALTGTIHNEQF
v_gene: TRBV7-9; j_gene: TRBJ1-1; CDR3aa: ASSARQANTEAF
v_gene: TRBV19; j_gene: TRBJ1-5; CDR3aa: ASSSPGQGLQPQH
v_gene: TRBV12-3/TRBV12-4; j_gene: TRBJ1-1; CDR3aa: ASRHTGGRGMNTEAF
v_gene: TRBV3-1; j_gene: TRBJ1-3; CDR3aa: ASGSGAASGNTIY
v_gene: TRBV29-1; j_gene: TRBJ2-7; CDR3aa: SVARDVDYEQY
v_gene: TRBV5-1; j_gene: TRBJ1-1; CDR3aa: ASSSPPSVEAF
v_gene: TRBV7-9; j_gene: TRBJ2-3; CDR3aa: ASSRGAGTDTQY
v_gene: TRBV20-1; j_gene: TRBJ2-3; CDR3aa: SARGREVSTDTQY
v_gene: TRBV20-1; j_gene: TRBJ2-7; CDR3aa: SARDSLAGTTYEQY
v_gene: TRBV10-2; j_gene: TRBJ2-3; CDR3aa: ASSGGDTQY
v_gene: TRBV10-3; j_gene: TRBJ2-2; CDR3aa: AISELGLAGVDGELF